This TCR beta chain is drawn from a study of Ad26.COV2.S vaccination and SARS-CoV-2 variants. CDR1 and CDR2 from the germline V gene are SGHVS and FQNEAQ. This CDR3 contains 13 residues. V shed 11 bases and J shed 0 bases, with 8 bases lying between them. This clone has just one count. As yet, its antigen is unknown. TCRdb's table, derived via immunoSEQ multiplex PCR, lists solely in-frame clones and lacks some. The repertoire has about 460,000 clones, roughly nine tenths of them found once; the top ten carry around 1.6%. Noted treatment: around 19 received Ad26.COV2.S at low or high dose, single or two shots; about 5 received placebo; per-sample allocation not given. Each sample was drawn 63 days after the first injection (of vaccine or placebo). General observations from the study: Those who received vaccine or placebo ended up with similar non-spike TCR breadth.

The chain joins TRBV7-8 to TRBJ2-6, with D unclear. This specimen was peripheral blood, taken in a trial of Ad26.COV2.S vaccine versus placebo. The TCR originated in a person between 18 and 65 years old who received the Ad26.COV2.S COVID-19 vaccine or a placebo. The CDR3 here is CAGRISGANVLTF. CDR3 bases: TGTGCCGGGCGTATCTCTGGGGCCAACGTCCTGACTTTC.